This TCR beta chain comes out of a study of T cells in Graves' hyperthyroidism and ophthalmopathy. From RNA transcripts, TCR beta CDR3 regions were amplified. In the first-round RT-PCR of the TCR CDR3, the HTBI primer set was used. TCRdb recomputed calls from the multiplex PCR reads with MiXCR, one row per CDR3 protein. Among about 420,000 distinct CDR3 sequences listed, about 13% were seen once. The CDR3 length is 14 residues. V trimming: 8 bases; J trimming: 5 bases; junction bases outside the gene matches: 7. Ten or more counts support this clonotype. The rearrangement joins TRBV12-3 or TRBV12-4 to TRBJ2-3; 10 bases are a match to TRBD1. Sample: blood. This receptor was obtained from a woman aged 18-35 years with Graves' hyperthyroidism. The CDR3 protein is CASVDRGQGDTQYF. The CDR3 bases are TGTGCCAGCGTCGACAGGGGGCAAGGAGATACGCAGTATTTT.